Following are 26 T cell receptor beta chains from one sample sequenced in a study of control samples from healthy donors and cancer patients. Using immunoSEQ multiplex PCR, the repertoire was profiled, and TCRdb retains in-frame clones only, with some absent. Of some 130,000 clones in the sample, approximately 94% were seen once. Sample: PBMCs. The receptors here all came from a man in his fifties with head and neck cancer.

This chain links TRBV6-1 with TRBJ1-4; 10 bases are a match to TRBD1. This CDR3 comprises 16 residues. V dropped 3 bases and J dropped 5; count of bases not matched to a gene: 6. CDR1 is MNHNS and CDR2 is SASEGT in the germline V gene. The CDR3 sequence is CASSDVRTGGNEKLFF. CDR3 nucleotides: TGTGCCAGCAGTGACGTCCGGACAGGGGGGAATGAAAAACTGTTTTTT.

In this sample, this clone turned up once. The gene calls are TRBV6-2 or TRBV6-3 and TRBJ2-7, with D tentatively TRBD1 (5 bases). V shed 2 bases and J shed 3 bases, with 17 bases lying between them. The CDR3 loop spans 16 amino acids. Germline-derived CDR1 and CDR2 are MNHEY and SVGEGT. The CDR3 coding sequence is TGTGCCAGCAGTTACCCTTACGCCGGACAAAACTACGAGCAGTACTTC. Its translation: CASSYPYAGQNYEQYF.

This clone was counted between two and nine times. The chain has TRBV7-3 and TRBJ2-1; the D gene is possibly TRBD1 (6 bases). This CDR3 spans 16 amino acids. The V end was cut by 1 base, the J end by 0 bases, with 10 bases between. Germline V lookup: CDR1 SGHTA, CDR2 FQGTGA. Written as DNA, the CDR3 is TGTGCCAGCAGCTTAATGGGGACACTCTCCTACAATGAGCAGTTCTTC. Its protein is CASSLMGTLSYNEQFF.

V is TRBV9 and J is TRBJ1-1; D perhaps matches TRBD1 (5 bases). Germline values: CDR1 SGDLS, CDR2 YYNGEE. The CDR3 totals 13 residues. The V end was cut by 9 bases, the J end by 1 base, with 13 bases between. This CDR3 reads CATTGGENTEAFF. CDR3 coding DNA: TGTGCCACTACTGGGGGGGAGAACACTGAAGCTTTCTTT.

The chain has TRBV6-2 or TRBV6-3 and TRBJ2-3; D uncertain. Germline assignment: CDR1 MNHEY and CDR2 SVGEGT. V lost 2 bases to trimming and J lost 3 bases, with 9 bases between them. The CDR3 is 14 residues long. CDR3 sequence reads: CASSYRPVTDTQYF. CDR3 nucleotide sequence: TGTGCCAGCAGTTACCGCCCCGTAACAGATACGCAGTATTTT.

CDR3 sequence (DNA): TGCGCCAGCAGCCAAGAGCCTCAACAGGAACAACCGTGGGGTGAGCAGTTCTTC. Translated: CASSQEPQQEQPWGEQFF. The V call is TRBV4-1, the J call TRBJ2-1; a possible D gene is TRBD1 (5 bases). Germline V gene lookup returns CDR1 MGHRA and CDR2 YSYEKL. V was clipped by 0 bases and J by 9 bases, with 24 bases between them. This CDR3 region has 18 residues.

The rearrangement joins TRBV5-1 to TRBJ2-7; 11 bases are a match to TRBD2. J was trimmed by 5 bases and V by 3 bases; bases with no gene match: 7. This CDR3 spans 15 amino acids. Germline V gives CDR1 SGHRS, CDR2 YFSETQ. CDR3 residues: CASSSTSGAIHEQYF. The CDR3 DNA follows: TGCGCCAGCAGCTCGACTAGCGGGGCAATCCACGAGCAGTACTTC.

J is TRBJ2-3 and V is TRBV2; D unclear. Germline V gene lookup returns CDR1 SNHLY and CDR2 FYNNEI. The ends were cut back, 3 bases at V and 3 bases at J, with 7 bases in the middle. The CDR3 totals 13 residues. The CDR3 spells CASSELLTDTQYF. CDR3 DNA: TGTGCCAGCAGTGAGCTTCTGACAGATACGCAGTATTTT.

For this clone: A junction end diverges from the germline sequence, so it may reflect a read error. The sample contains more than one DNA sequence encoding this CDR3. The rearrangement uses TRBV9 and TRBJ2-7; D may be TRBD1 or TRBD2 (5 bases each). Germline V CDR1 and CDR2: SGDLS, YYNGEE. This CDR3 spans 17 amino acids. The CDR3 nucleotides are TGTGCCAGCAGCGTAGGGCCAGCTTTGAGGGGCGGAGGCGAGCAGTACTTT. Residues: CASSVGPALRGGGEQYF.

V is TRBV27 and J is TRBJ1-5; unclear D gene. Germline V gene lookup returns CDR1 MNHEY and CDR2 SMNVEV (reference sequence). V was cut by 1 base and J by 0 bases, with 7 bases left in between. This CDR3 has 15 amino acids. The CDR3 DNA sequence: TGTGCCAGCAGTTTATATGCGGCTAGCAATCAGCCCCAGCATTTT. Protein product: CASSLYAASNQPQHF.

The chain joins TRBV6-1 to TRBJ1-2; 7 bases line up with TRBD1. The CDR3 contains 18 residues. Germline-derived CDR1 and CDR2 are MNHNS and SASEGT. V shed 2 bases and J 6 bases; nucleotides not matched to a gene: 18. For the CDR3, the DNA is TGTGCCAGCAGTGAAAGGGTTCCAGCCTCGACAGGGCTCCATGGCTACACCTTC. Its translation: CASSERVPASTGLHGYTF.

The chain recombines TRBV5-1 with TRBJ2-7, with 7 bases matching TRBD2. From germline, CDR1 is SGHRS and CDR2 YFSETQ. The trim removed 2 bases at V and 7 bases at J, leaving 9 bases unmatched. The CDR3 has 14 amino acids. The CDR3 DNA follows: TGCGCCAGCAGCTTAGAGGGTAGACTAGCTGAGCAGTACTTC. Translation: CASSLEGRLAEQYF. The variable domain in full, with the rest retrieved from reference TRBV5-1 and TRBJ2-7, is KAGVTQTPRYLIKTRGQQVTLSCSPISGHRSVSWYQQTPGQGLQFLFEYFSETQRNKGNFPGRFSGRQFSNSRSEMNVSTLELGDSALYLCASSLEGRLAEQYFGPGTRLTVT.

The chain carries TRBV5-1 and TRBJ1-3; TRBD1 is a possible D gene (5 bases). Deletions cut 3 bases from V and 0 bases from J, with 13 bases between. This CDR3 region has 16 residues. Germline V gives CDR1 SGHRS, CDR2 YFSETQ. The CDR3 DNA reads TGCGCCAGCAGCTCCGGGGGTTTGAGCTCTGGAAACACCATATATTTT. Its protein product is CASSSGGLSSGNTIYF.

This clone appeared a single time. The genes are TRBV9 and TRBJ1-2, with 11 bases fitting TRBD1. Germline V gene data show CDR1 as SGDLS and CDR2 as YYNGEE. The CDR3 spans 17 residues. Trimming cost V 3 bases and J 0 bases; bases outside gene matches: 7. The CDR3 coding sequence is TGTGCCAGCAGCGAGCCGGGACAGGGGGTCACTAACTATGGCTACACCTTC. Protein sequence: CASSEPGQGVTNYGYTF.

The chain couples TRBV4-2 to TRBJ2-7; possible D gene TRBD1, 5 bases. The length of the CDR3 is 13 residues. V lost 3 bases to trimming and J lost 3 bases, with 9 bases between them. Germline lookup yields CDR1 LGHNA and CDR2 YNFKEQ. CDR3 sequence: CASSHYDSYEQYF. Written as DNA, the CDR3 is TGTGCCAGCAGCCATTATGACAGCTACGAGCAGTACTTC.

The genes are TRBV5-1 and TRBJ1-6; tentative D call: TRBD1 (5 bases). The CDR3 consists of 16 residues. Looked up from germline, CDR1 is SGHRS and CDR2 is YFSETQ. CDR3 DNA sequence: TGCGCGTGCAGGCCCCAATACGGGGGTAATAATTCACCCCTCCACTTT. It is translated as CACRPQYGGNNSPLHF. The full variable domain, completed using reference TRBV5-1 and TRBJ1-6, is KAGVTQTPRYLIKTRGQQVTLSCSPISGHRSVSWYQQTPGQGLQFLFEYFSETQRNKGNFPGRFSGRQFSNSRSEMNVSTLELGDSALYLCACRPQYGGNNSPLHFGNGTRLTVT.

V and J are TRBV4-2 and TRBJ2-7, with TRBD1 matching 7 bases. The germline V gene encodes CDR1 LGHNA and CDR2 YNFKEQ. J lost 0 bases, V lost 0 bases, and 5 bases had no gene match. The length of the CDR3 is 16 residues. CDR3 coding DNA: TGTGCCAGCAGCCAAGAACCGGGACAGTTCTCCTACGAGCAGTACTTC. It codes for CASSQEPGQFSYEQYF.

This clone has a single count. The chain employs TRBV30 and TRBJ2-5; D is possibly TRBD1 (6 bases). This CDR3 contains 13 residues. V dropped 1 base and J dropped 1 base, with 7 bases sitting between them. Germline values: CDR1 GTSNPN, CDR2 SVGIG (reference sequence). DNA for the CDR3: TGTGCCTGGAGTGGACAGGTCCAAGAGACCCAGTACTTC. It yields the protein CAWSGQVQETQYF. Variable domain in full (rest from reference TRBV30 and TRBJ2-5): SQTIHQWPATLVQPVGSPLSLECTVEGTSNPNLYWYRQAAGRGLQLLFYSVGIGQISSEVPQNLSASRPQDRQFILSSKKLLLSDSGFYLCAWSGQVQETQYFGPGTRLLVL.

The chain employs TRBV5-5 and TRBJ2-5, with a weak D call TRBD2 (6 bases). The CDR3 extends over 14 amino acids. V was trimmed by 0 bases and J by 1 base, leaving 7 bases between them. Germline-derived CDR1 and CDR2 are SGHKS and YYEKEE (reference sequence). This CDR3 reads CASSLAGSQETQYF. CDR3 nucleotide sequence: TGTGCCAGCAGCTTGGCCGGGAGCCAAGAGACCCAGTACTTC.

The chain employs TRBV27 and TRBJ2-1, with D possibly being TRBD1 (6 bases). V lost 3 bases and J lost 6, with 9 bases in between. Germline values: CDR1 MNHEY, CDR2 SMNVEV (reference sequence). The CDR3 loop spans 13 amino acids. The DNA for the CDR3 is TGTGCCAGCAGTTTGGGGGCGACCAATGAGCAGTTCTTC. Amino acids: CASSLGATNEQFF.

J is TRBJ1-2 and V is TRBV4-1; possibly TRBD1 for D (5 bases). The V gene lost 1 base and the J gene lost 2 bases, with 11 bases spanning the gap. The V gene's germline CDR1 is MGHRA and CDR2 YSYEKL. The CDR3 length is 15 residues. The CDR3 region is CASSQGPGTNYGYTF. CDR3 in DNA: TGCGCCAGCAGCCAAGGCCCAGGGACCAACTATGGCTACACCTTC.

The chain has TRBV7-9 and TRBJ1-2; D is ambiguous. Germline CDR1 and CDR2: SEHNR and FQNEAQ (reference sequence). There are 11 residues in the CDR3. V lost 5 bases and J 1 base, leaving 2 bases between the germline ends. The CDR3 region has the DNA TGTGCCAGCAGCCTTAACTATGGCTACACCTTC. Translation: CASSLNYGYTF.

The chain has TRBV2 and TRBJ2-3, with TRBD2 as a possible D gene (5 bases). This CDR3 spans 14 amino acids. The germline V gene encodes CDR1 SNHLY and CDR2 FYNNEI. Trimming pared 7 bases from V and 4 bases from J, leaving 15 bases between. The CDR3 region is CASNRGPGADTQYF. The DNA for the CDR3 is TGTGCCAGCAATCGCGGGCCCGGGGCAGATACGCAGTATTTT. Supplemented by reference TRBV2 and TRBJ2-3, the full variable domain reads EPEVTQTPSHQVTQMGQEVILRCVPISNHLYFYWYRQILGQKVEFLVSFYNNEISEKSEIFDDQFSVERPDGSNFTLKIRSTKLEDSAMYFCASNRGPGADTQYFGPGTRLTVL.

This clone was detected a few times. This chain joins TRBV6-5 and TRBJ2-7; perhaps TRBD1 as D (6 bases). This CDR3 has 14 amino acids. Looked up from germline, CDR1 is MNHEY and CDR2 is SVGAGI. V dropped 7 bases and J dropped 2 bases, with 15 bases sitting between them. This CDR3 reads CASTPGTPPYEQYF. CDR3 DNA sequence: TGTGCCAGCACTCCCGGGACACCACCCTACGAGCAGTACTTC.

The chain couples TRBV6-5 to TRBJ1-4, with D possibly matching TRBD1 (5 bases). Germline assignment: CDR1 MNHEY and CDR2 SVGAGI. V gave up 7 bases and J gave up 2 bases, with 11 bases separating them. CDR3 length equals 14 residues. CDR3 sequence: CASTTDSTNEKLFF. As DNA, the CDR3 is TGTGCCAGCACCACTGACAGTACTAATGAAAAACTGTTTTTT.

The chain is built from TRBV7-2 and TRBJ2-3; D may match TRBD1 or TRBD2 (5 bases each). Germline values: CDR1 SGHTA, CDR2 FQGNSA. Trimming took 5 bases from V and 2 from J, leaving 11 bases between them. This CDR3 spans 14 amino acids. The CDR3 is CASSPGPVTDTQYF. CDR3 coding DNA: TGTGCCAGCAGCCCGGGACCGGTCACAGATACGCAGTATTTT.